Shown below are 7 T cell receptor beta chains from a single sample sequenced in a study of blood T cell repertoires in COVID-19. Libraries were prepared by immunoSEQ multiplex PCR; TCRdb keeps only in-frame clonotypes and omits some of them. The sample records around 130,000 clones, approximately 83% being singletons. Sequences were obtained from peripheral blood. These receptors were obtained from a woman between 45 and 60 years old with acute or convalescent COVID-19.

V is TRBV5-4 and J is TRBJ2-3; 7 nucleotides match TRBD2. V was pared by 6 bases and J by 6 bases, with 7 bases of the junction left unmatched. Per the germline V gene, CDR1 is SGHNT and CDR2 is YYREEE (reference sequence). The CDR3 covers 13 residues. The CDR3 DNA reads TGTGCCAGCATCGGGGGGAACACCGATACGCAGTATTTT. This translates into CASIGGNTDTQYF. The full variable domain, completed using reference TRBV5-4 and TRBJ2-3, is ETGVTQSPTHLIKTRGQQVTLRCSSQSGHNTVSWYQQALGQGPQFIFQYYREEENGRGNFPPRFSGLQFPNYSSELNVNALELDDSALYLCASIGGNTDTQYFGPGTRLTVL.

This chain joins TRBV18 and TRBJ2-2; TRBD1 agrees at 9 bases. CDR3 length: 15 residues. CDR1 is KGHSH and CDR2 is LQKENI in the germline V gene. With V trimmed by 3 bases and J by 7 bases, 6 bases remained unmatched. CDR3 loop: CASSPTGTGNGELFF. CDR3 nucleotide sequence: TGTGCCAGCTCACCGACGGGGACAGGGAACGGGGAGCTGTTTTTT.

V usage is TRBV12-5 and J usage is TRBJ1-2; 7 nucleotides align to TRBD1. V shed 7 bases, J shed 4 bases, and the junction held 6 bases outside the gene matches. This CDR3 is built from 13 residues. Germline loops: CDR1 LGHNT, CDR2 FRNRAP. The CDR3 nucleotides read TGTGCTAGTGCCCCCGGACAGGTCTATGGCTACACCTTC. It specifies CASAPGQVYGYTF.

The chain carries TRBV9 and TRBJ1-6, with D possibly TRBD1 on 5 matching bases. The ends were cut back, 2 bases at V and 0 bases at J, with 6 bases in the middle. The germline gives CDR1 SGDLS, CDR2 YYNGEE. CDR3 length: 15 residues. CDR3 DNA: TGTGCCAGCAGCGTCGGGGGCTCCTATAATTCACCCCTCCACTTT. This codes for CASSVGGSYNSPLHF.

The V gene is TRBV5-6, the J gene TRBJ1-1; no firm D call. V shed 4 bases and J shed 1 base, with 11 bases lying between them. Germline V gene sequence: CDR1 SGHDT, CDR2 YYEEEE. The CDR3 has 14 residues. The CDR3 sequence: CASSRGRPNTEAFF. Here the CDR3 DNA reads TGTGCCAGCAGCCGAGGGCGGCCGAACACTGAAGCTTTCTTT. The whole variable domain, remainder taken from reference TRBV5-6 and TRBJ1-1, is DAGVTQSPTHLIKTRGQQVTLRCSPKSGHDTVSWYQQALGQGPQFIFQYYEEEERQRGNFPDRFSGHQFPNYSSELNVNALLLGDSALYLCASSRGRPNTEAFFGQGTRLTVV.

Here the CDR3 DNA reads TGTGCCAGCAGCCAAGATCATTTGCGACAGGGGGCCACAGATACGCAGTATTTT. Translating gives CASSQDHLRQGATDTQYF. This chain connects TRBV4-2 to TRBJ2-3; TRBD1 agrees at 10 bases. Trimming took 0 bases from V and 2 from J; bases not matched to a gene: 8. This CDR3 is built from 18 residues. Germline V gene sequence: CDR1 LGHNA, CDR2 YNFKEQ.

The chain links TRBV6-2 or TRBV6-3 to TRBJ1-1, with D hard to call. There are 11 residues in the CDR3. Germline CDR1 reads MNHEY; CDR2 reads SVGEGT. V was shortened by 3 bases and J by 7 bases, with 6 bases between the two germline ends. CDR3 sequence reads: CASSYSVEAFF. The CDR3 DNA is TGTGCCAGCAGTTATTCAGTTGAAGCTTTCTTT.